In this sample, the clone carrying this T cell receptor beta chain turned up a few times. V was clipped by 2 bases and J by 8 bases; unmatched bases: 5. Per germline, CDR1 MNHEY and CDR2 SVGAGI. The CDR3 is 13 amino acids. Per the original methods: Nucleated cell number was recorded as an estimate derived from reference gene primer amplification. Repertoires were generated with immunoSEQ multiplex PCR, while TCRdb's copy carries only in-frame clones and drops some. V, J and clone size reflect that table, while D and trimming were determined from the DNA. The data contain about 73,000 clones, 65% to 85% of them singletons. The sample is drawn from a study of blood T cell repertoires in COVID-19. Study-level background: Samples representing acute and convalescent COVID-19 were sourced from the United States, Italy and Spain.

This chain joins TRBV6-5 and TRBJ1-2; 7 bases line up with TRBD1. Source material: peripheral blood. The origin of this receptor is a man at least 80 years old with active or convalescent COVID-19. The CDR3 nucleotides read TGTGCCAGCAGTTACGACAGGGTTGAGGGCTACACCTTC. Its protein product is CASSYDRVEGYTF.